This is a list of T cell receptor beta chains from one sample in a study of CD8+ T cells in alopecia areata. Using immunoSEQ multiplex PCR, the repertoire was profiled, and TCRdb retains in-frame clones only, with some absent. The sample holds 200,000 to 250,000 clones; around two fifths are singletons and the top ten take 0.4% to 0.55%. Sample: CD4+ T cells sorted from blood, taken between weeks 30 and 35, from a patient treated with tofacitinib. These receptors were collected from a human donor with alopecia areata. Each CDR3 is given with its conserved first and last residue. The order of the fields is CDR3 DNA, CDR3 protein, D gene, J gene, V gene, CDR3 length, clone size. A D gene is named only where the DNA matches it firmly. Only part of the rows carry a size: once, few, many, or a class if the clone is expanded.

TGTGCCAGCAGTGAACAAACCGGGACAGGGTACTTC	CASSEQTGTGYF	TRBD1	TRBJ2-7	TRBV2	12	.
TGTGCCAGCAGCTTAGTTCGCACCGGGGAGCTGTTTTTT	CASSLVRTGELFF	.	TRBJ2-2	TRBV7-9	13	.
TGTGCCACCAGCAGAGATGCATGGAGGGGCTACACCTTC	CATSRDAWRGYTF	.	TRBJ1-2	TRBV15	13	few
TGTGCCAGCAGCTTATCGCTCCCCAGACTTATGAACACTGAAGCTTTCTTT	CASSLSLPRLMNTEAFF	.	TRBJ1-1	TRBV7-8	17	few
TGTGCCAGCAGTGCAACCATAGGCGTAGAGACCCAGTACTTC	CASSATIGVETQYF	.	TRBJ2-5	TRBV2	14	many
TGTGCCAGCAGAACCGGGACAGCCACCGGGGAGCTGTTTTTT	CASRTGTATGELFF	TRBD1	TRBJ2-2	TRBV27	14	.
TGCGCCAGCAGCTTGCCCGGGAGGAACTCCTACGAGCAGTACTTC	CASSLPGRNSYEQYF	TRBD2	TRBJ2-7	TRBV5-1	15	.
TGCGCCAGCAGCACGGGGACTGCATACACTGAGCAGTTCTTC	CASSTGTAYTEQFF	.	TRBJ2-1	TRBV5-1	14	.
TGTGCCAGCAGCGGCTACCACAGGGGGCCCGATGGCTACACCTTC	CASSGYHRGPDGYTF	TRBD1	TRBJ1-2	TRBV7-2	15	.
TGTGCCACCAGCAGGACAGGGCAGGGAACTGAAGCTTTCTTT	CATSRTGQGTEAFF	TRBD1	TRBJ1-1	TRBV15	14	few
TGTGCCAGCAGCCGTGAACAAAAACTGTTTTTT	CASSREQKLFF	.	TRBJ1-4	TRBV7-9	11	.
TGCAGCACAAAAACAGGCCTCTACGAGCAGTACTTC	CSTKTGLYEQYF	.	TRBJ2-7	TRBV29-1	12	.
TGTGCCACCAGCAGAGACGCCGGGGGGGTTTCGGAAGCTTTCTTT	CATSRDAGGVSEAFF	.	TRBJ1-1	TRBV15	15	.
TGTGCCTGGAGTGTCCGGGTCGGGGGGGGAGATACGCAGTATTTT	CAWSVRVGGGDTQYF	TRBD2	TRBJ2-3	TRBV30	15	once
TGTGCCAGCAGCTTCGGCAGGGACACTGAAGCTTTCTTT	CASSFGRDTEAFF	.	TRBJ1-1	TRBV13	13	.
TGTGCCTGGAGGGGCGAGACAGGGGTCACAGATACGCAGTATTTT	CAWRGETGVTDTQYF	TRBD1	TRBJ2-3	TRBV30	15	.
TGTGCCAGCAGGGGGGACAGGGGGAATTCACCCCTCCACTTT	CASRGDRGNSPLHF	TRBD1	TRBJ1-6	TRBV6-5	14	few
TGTGCCAGCTCACCCGATTCGATGAACACTGAAGCTTTCTTT	CASSPDSMNTEAFF	.	TRBJ1-1	TRBV18	14	once
TGTGCCAGCAGCTTGTCTATAACAGATACGCAGTATTTT	CASSLSITDTQYF	.	TRBJ2-3	TRBV7-2	13	.
TGTGCCAGCAGCTCCACAAGACAGGGACTTAACACCGGGGAGCTGTTTTTT	CASSSTRQGLNTGELFF	.	TRBJ2-2	TRBV9	17	.
TGCGCCAGCAGCTTGACGAGCGATGAGCAGTTCTTC	CASSLTSDEQFF	.	TRBJ2-1	TRBV5-1	12	.
TGCAGCGTCCGGGACGGCTCCTACGAGCAGTACTTC	CSVRDGSYEQYF	.	TRBJ2-7	TRBV29-1	12	.
TGTGCCAGCAGGCCGCAGGCGCGAAATGAAAAACTGTTTTTT	CASRPQARNEKLFF	.	TRBJ1-4	TRBV6-5	14	.
TGTGCCAGCAGCGTAGCTCAGGCGGCAGATACGCAGTATTTT	CASSVAQAADTQYF	.	TRBJ2-3	TRBV9	14	.
TGTGCCAGCAGCTTAGTGGTGCGCGAGACCCAGTACTTC	CASSLVVRETQYF	.	TRBJ2-5	TRBV7-8	13	.